This T cell receptor (beta chain) was identified during a study of blood T cell repertoires in COVID-19. The CDR3 totals 14 residues. Trimming took 0 bases from V and 5 from J, leaving 10 bases between them. Germline values: CDR1 LNHDA, CDR2 SQIVND (reference sequence). As originally analysed: Amplified reference gene primers provided the basis for estimating nucleated cell counts. Only in-frame clones appear in the TCRdb table, and some are missing; sequencing was by immunoSEQ multiplex PCR. That table gives V, J and clone size, and the DNA gave D and trimming. In the table there are under 300,000 clones, roughly 85% of which are singletons.

The material sequenced was peripheral blood. The chain carries TRBV19 and TRBJ1-1; perhaps TRBD1 as D (5 bases). This TCR derives from a young woman with acute or convalescent COVID-19. Here the CDR3 DNA reads TGTGCCAGTAGTATAGAGGGGGGTGGGACTGAAGCTTTCTTT. Protein: CASSIEGGGTEAFF.